This TCR beta chain appears in the sequencing data of a study of radiotherapy plus CTLA-4 blockade in lung cancer. Produced via immunoSEQ multiplex PCR; TCRdb's table is partial and in-frame only. This sample has about 43,000 clones, with around 70% found just once. Here the sequenced sample was peripheral blood, taken from a patient treated with radiotherapy plus ipilimumab. The receptor comes from a human donor with non-small cell lung cancer who had a partial response to radiotherapy plus ipilimumab.

The CDR3 DNA is TGTGCCAGCAGCTTGACTAGCCCGTTCACAGATACGCAGTATTTT. The encoded protein is CASSLTSPFTDTQYF. The rearrangement links TRBV7-3 to TRBJ2-3; 7 nucleotides align to TRBD2. Germline V lookup: CDR1 SGHTA, CDR2 FQGTGA. After removal of 3 bases from V and 2 bases from J, the junction contained 5 bases not matched to a gene. This CDR3 has 15 amino acids.